This TCR beta chain was profiled in a study of blood T cell repertoires in COVID-19. The CDR3 is 14 residues long. Germline-derived CDR1 and CDR2 are GTSNPN and SVGIG (reference sequence). For this clone: The junction departs from the called germline gene at one end, perhaps through a read error.

Per the original data handling: Reference gene primers were amplified, and this amplification served to estimate nucleated cell counts. Repertoires were generated with immunoSEQ multiplex PCR, while TCRdb's copy carries only in-frame clones and drops some. V, J and clone size derive from that table, while D and trimming were established from the DNA sequence. The sample carries about 180,000 clones, over 75% recorded once. Sequenced: peripheral blood. This clonotype was sampled from a woman in her seventies with acute or convalescent COVID-19. This chain joins TRBV30 and TRBJ2-1; TRBD2 matches at 8 bases. CDR3 nucleotides: TGTGCCTGGAGTGTAAAGCGGGAGTACACTGAGCAGTTCTTC. Amino acid sequence: CAWSVKREYTEQFF.